Presented here are 31 T cell receptor beta chains from one specimen sequenced in a study of post-analysis software for immune sequencing data. Incorporated into the TCR beta cDNA libraries were unique molecular identifiers, which served to reduce PCR and sequencing biases. TCRdb re-called the PCR reads through MiXCR, storing one row per CDR3 protein. The data hold more than 500,000 distinct CDR3 sequences, with under 40% observed a single time. Overall study results and limits: Five TRBV segments were more frequent in patients than controls; TRBV5-6, TRBV5-1 and TRBV20-1 belonged to this group.

No antigen has been identified for these receptors. Sequencing was done on a sample of blood. The receptors here all came from a girl between 2 and 17 years old with multiple sclerosis.

Many counts were recorded for this clonotype. The J gene is TRBJ2-1, the V gene TRBV20-1; TRBD2 matches 11 bases. The length of the CDR3 is 14 residues. Germline lookup yields CDR1 DFQATT and CDR2 SNEGSKA (reference sequence). Trimming cost V 3 bases and J 3 bases; bases outside gene matches: 1. The DNA for the CDR3 is TGCAGTGCTAGTGGGACTAGCGGCTACAATGAGCAGTTCTTC. It is translated as CSASGTSGYNEQFF.

This clonotype was observed a handful of times. The rearrangement uses TRBV6-5 and TRBJ1-6; D call uncertain. The V end lost 5 bases, the J end lost 9 bases, and 17 bases lay between the germline ends. Germline V lookup: CDR1 MNHEY, CDR2 SVGAGI. The CDR3 totals 15 residues. This chain's CDR3 is CASSDTIDRGSPLHF. The CDR3, as DNA: TGTGCCAGCAGTGATACCATCGACCGGGGTTCACCCCTCCACTTT.

V is TRBV2 and J is TRBJ1-2; 8 nucleotides agree with TRBD1. Germline values: CDR1 SNHLY, CDR2 FYNNEI. With 6 bases clipped from V and 6 bases from J, the junction kept 3 bases outside the gene matches. The length of the CDR3 is 12 residues. The CDR3 loop reads CASRKTGDGYTF. Here the CDR3 DNA reads TGTGCCAGCAGGAAGACAGGGGATGGCTACACCTTC.

CDR3 nucleotides: TGTGCCGGATCTCCGGGACAGGGGACGGGGGGGCAGTACTTC. This gives the protein CAGSPGQGTGGQYF. The rearrangement uses TRBV28 and TRBJ2-7, with 10 bases lining up with TRBD1. Germline values: CDR1 MDHEN, CDR2 SYDVKM. V dropped 11 bases and J dropped 9; count of bases not matched to a gene: 16. CDR3 length: 14 residues.

This clonotype appeared many times. The rearrangement links TRBV4-2 to TRBJ2-4; 8 bases line up with TRBD2. V dropped 4 bases and J dropped 5; count of bases not matched to a gene: 7. Germline assignment: CDR1 LGHNA and CDR2 YNFKEQ. The CDR3 is 15 residues long. CDR3 sequence reads: CASSRSTSEENIQYF. CDR3 nucleotide sequence: TGTGCCAGCAGCCGATCGACTAGCGAGGAAAACATTCAGTACTTC.

The V and J genes are TRBV10-3 and TRBJ2-1, with 8 bases fitting TRBD2. Germline V lookup: CDR1 ENHRY, CDR2 SYGVKD. CDR3 length equals 15 residues. J gave up 0 bases and V 6 bases, and 4 bases lay outside the gene matches. CDR3 nucleotide sequence: TGTGCCATCAGACCACTAGCGGACTCCTACAATGAGCAGTTCTTC. Residues: CAIRPLADSYNEQFF.

This clonotype was recorded a few times. This chain links TRBV14 with TRBJ2-3, with D unclear. The CDR3 totals 15 residues. Trimming shortened V by 2 bases and J by 5 bases, and 14 bases separated the two germline ends. Germline values: CDR1 SGHDN, CDR2 FVKESK. CDR3 sequence (DNA): TGTGCCAGCAGCCAAACGGGTCAGGCCATAGATACGCAGTATTTT. Encoded protein: CASSQTGQAIDTQYF. Supplemented by reference TRBV14 and TRBJ2-3, the full variable domain reads EAGVTQFPSHSVIEKGQTVTLRCDPISGHDNLYWYRRVMGKEIKFLLHFVKESKQDESGMPNNRFLAERTGGTYSTLKVQPAELEDSGVYFCASSQTGQAIDTQYFGPGTRLTVL.

This clonotype was seen only a few times. This chain joins TRBV10-3 and TRBJ2-1; 11 nucleotides match TRBD2. The CDR3 contains 23 residues. Trimming cost V 3 bases and J 4 bases; bases outside gene matches: 26. Germline loops: CDR1 ENHRY, CDR2 SYGVKD. CDR3 nucleotides: TGTGCCATCAGTGATAGGACGGCTCCGGCGGTGGCTAGCGGGGGGATTAATTACAATGAGCAGTTCTTC. Amino acids: CAISDRTAPAVASGGINYNEQFF.

The V gene is TRBV6-5, the J gene TRBJ2-5, with 8 bases identical to TRBD1. The CDR3 is 15 residues long. From germline, CDR1 is MNHEY and CDR2 SVGAGI. V was clipped by 1 base and J by 4 bases; unmatched bases: 5. Written as DNA, the CDR3 is TGTGCCAGCAGTTACTTCGGACAGGGCCCAGAGACCCAGTACTTC. Translated, it gives CASSYFGQGPETQYF.

This clonotype was seen a few times. V is TRBV10-3 and J is TRBJ2-1, with TRBD1 matching 7 bases. This CDR3 contains 16 residues. The ends lost 4 bases at V and 7 bases at J; junction bases unmatched: 13. Germline-derived CDR1 and CDR2 are ENHRY and SYGVKD. The CDR3 region is CAISAFRQGRGNEQFF. CDR3 sequence (DNA): TGTGCCATCAGTGCATTCAGACAGGGTAGGGGGAATGAGCAGTTCTTC.

The J gene is TRBJ2-7, the V gene TRBV20-1; D is perhaps TRBD1 (5 bases). The length of the CDR3 is 10 residues. The ends were cut back, 6 bases at V and 3 bases at J, with 6 bases in the middle. Germline V gives CDR1 DFQATT, CDR2 SNEGSKA (reference sequence). In DNA form, the CDR3 reads TGCAGTGCCGACAGCTACGAGCAGTACTTC. Encoded protein: CSADSYEQYF.

The chain links TRBV20-1 to TRBJ1-6; 7 bases map to TRBD1. This CDR3 comprises 15 residues. J lost 6 bases, V lost 3 bases, and 8 bases had no gene match. Germline CDR1 and CDR2: DFQATT and SNEGSKA (reference sequence). The CDR3 bases are TGCAGTGCTAGCCCTACAGGGGTTCTTAATTCACCCCTCCACTTT. It encodes CSASPTGVLNSPLHF.

The table lists this clonotype with a few counts. The chain is built from TRBV7-8 and TRBJ1-6; D ambiguous. The germline V gene has CDR1 SGHVS and CDR2 FQNEAQ. The germline V and J ends were trimmed by 1 base and 9 bases, with 13 bases remaining between them. The CDR3 extends over 15 amino acids. The CDR3 DNA is TGTGCCAGCAGCTTAGTTCCTAGCCGAAGTTCACCCCTCCACTTT. Its translation is CASSLVPSRSSPLHF. Filled out from reference TRBV7-8 and TRBJ1-6, the complete variable domain reads GAGVSQSPRYKVAKRGQDVALRCDPISGHVSLFWYQQALGQGPEFLTYFQNEAQLDKSGLPSDRFFAERPEGSVSTLKIQRTQQEDSAVYLCASSLVPSRSSPLHFGNGTRLTVT.

The rearrangement joins TRBV7-9 to TRBJ2-1, with 7 bases aligning to TRBD2. V lost 2 bases and J lost 7; bases outside the gene matches: 11. CDR1 and CDR2 (germline): SEHNR, FQNEAQ (reference sequence). The CDR3 is 16 residues long. This CDR3 is CASSLWEGKYPNEQFF. DNA of the CDR3: TGTGCCAGCAGCTTATGGGAGGGGAAGTATCCTAATGAGCAGTTCTTC.

In its sample, this clonotype was seen a few times. The chain is built from TRBV29-1 and TRBJ1-1; unclear D gene. This CDR3 region has 13 residues. The germline CDR1 and CDR2 sequences are SQVTM and ANQGSEA. Between the trimmed V and J ends, which lost 3 bases and 6 bases, there was a span of 14 bases. The DNA of the CDR3 is TGCAGCGTTGATCGCGGGCAGGCCGCTGAAGCTTTCTTT. This gives the protein CSVDRGQAAEAFF.

This chain uses TRBV20-1 with TRBJ2-3; tentative D call: TRBD2 (6 bases). V was pared by 2 bases and J by 6 bases, with 21 bases between. This CDR3 is built from 16 residues. From germline, CDR1 is DFQATT and CDR2 SNEGSKA (reference sequence). The CDR3 reads CSARHAIGSTLDTQYF. DNA for the CDR3: TGCAGTGCTAGACATGCGATCGGGAGCACCCTGGATACGCAGTATTTT.

The V gene is TRBV7-3, the J gene TRBJ2-5; D is perhaps TRBD2 (5 bases). V was shortened by 5 bases and J by 5 bases, with 18 bases between the two germline ends. This CDR3 comprises 15 residues. Germline assignment: CDR1 SGHTA and CDR2 FQGTGA. The CDR3 sequence: CASSPAGGGLETQYF. DNA of the CDR3: TGTGCCAGCAGCCCCGCGGGTGGCGGTTTGGAGACCCAGTACTTC. The variable domain in full, with the rest retrieved from reference TRBV7-3 and TRBJ2-5, is GAGVSQTPSNKVTEKGKYVELRCDPISGHTALYWYRQSLGQGPEFLIYFQGTGAADDSGLPNDRFFAVRPEGSVSTLKIQRTERGDSAVYLCASSPAGGGLETQYFGPGTRLLVL.

In this sample, this clonotype turned up a few times. The chain joins TRBV5-1 to TRBJ1-2; D is perhaps TRBD1 (6 bases). Germline CDR1 SGHRS, CDR2 YFSETQ. The CDR3 spans 14 residues. V was cut by 0 bases and J by 8 bases, with 14 bases left in between. The chain's CDR3 is CASSLDRDPQGYTF. The CDR3 region has the DNA TGCGCCAGCAGCTTGGACAGGGATCCTCAGGGCTACACCTTC.

This clonotype was picked up a small number of times. At one boundary the junction diverges from the germline segment, which might be a read error. This rearrangement joins TRBV20-1 to TRBJ1-6; TRBD1 agrees at 7 bases. The CDR3 totals 15 residues. Germline-derived CDR1 and CDR2 are DFQATT and SNEGSKA (reference sequence). The CDR3 DNA follows: TGCAGTGCTCAGGCAGGGGGTCGCAATAATTCACCCCCCCACTTT. Residues: CSAQAGGRNNSPPHF.

This clonotype appeared a few times. The V call is TRBV2, the J call TRBJ2-5; 8 bases agree with TRBD1. V dropped 11 bases and J dropped 2; count of bases not matched to a gene: 4. CDR1 is SNHLY and CDR2 is FYNNEI in the germline V gene. The CDR3 runs 12 residues. Here the CDR3 DNA reads TGTGCCGAGGGGGACAGGCAAGAGACCCAGTACTTC. Encoded protein: CAEGDRQETQYF.

The chain has TRBV28 and TRBJ2-4; D possibly uses TRBD1 or TRBD2 (5 bases each). V lost 5 bases and J lost 11, with 19 bases in between. CDR1 MDHEN and CDR2 SYDVKM come from the germline V gene. The CDR3 runs 14 residues. CDR3 protein: CASSQSGAAGLQYF. The CDR3 nucleotides read TGTGCCAGCAGTCAATCCGGGGCAGCTGGCCTTCAGTACTTC.

The chain joins TRBV9 to TRBJ1-1, with 9 bases lining up with TRBD1. The CDR3 length is 14 residues. Germline V lookup: CDR1 SGDLS, CDR2 YYNGEE. J was trimmed by 4 bases and V by 1 base; bases with no gene match: 2. The CDR3 DNA sequence: TGTGCCAGCAGCGTATCGACAGGGGGCACTGAAGCTTTCTTT. This codes for CASSVSTGGTEAFF.

Of note for this clonotype: An end of the junction differs from the germline gene, which may be a read error. The CDR3 DNA reads TGCGCCAGCAGTGCGGGGGAGACCCAGAACTTC. It translates to CASSAGETQNF. This chain connects TRBV10-2 to TRBJ2-5; a weak D match, TRBD2 (6 bases). The CDR3 contains 11 residues. Looked up from germline, CDR1 is WSHSY and CDR2 is SAAADI.

The J gene is TRBJ2-1, the V gene TRBV11-1, with 7 bases matching TRBD1. Unmatched junction bases numbered 7, after V lost 5 bases and J lost 9 bases. Germline V gene lookup returns CDR1 SGHAT and CDR2 FQDESV (reference sequence). The CDR3 is 13 amino acids. The CDR3 DNA is TGTGCCAGCAGCCAAAGATACAGGGGTGAGCAGTTCTTC. It encodes CASSQRYRGEQFF.

The J gene is TRBJ1-2, the V gene TRBV10-3; TRBD1 matches at 7 bases. The CDR3 is 16 amino acids. After removal of 3 bases from V and 8 bases from J, the junction contained 15 bases not matched to a gene. Germline V gives CDR1 ENHRY, CDR2 SYGVKD. In DNA form, the CDR3 reads TGTGCCATCAGTGACGGACAGGCACTCACTATCCGCGGCTACACCTTC. This encodes CAISDGQALTIRGYTF.

The chain combines TRBV10-3 with TRBJ1-2, with a possible D match to TRBD1 (5 bases). Germline loops: CDR1 ENHRY, CDR2 SYGVKD. V gave up 0 bases and J gave up 3 bases, with 11 bases separating them. CDR3 size: 15 residues. As DNA, the CDR3 is TGTGCCATCAGTGAGTCTCAGGGTAGACACTATGGCTACACCTTC. Its protein is CAISESQGRHYGYTF.

The gene calls are TRBV2 and TRBJ2-5, with D maybe TRBD2 (5 bases). CDR3 length: 13 amino acids. V dropped 10 bases and J dropped 5 bases, with 17 bases sitting between them. Germline CDR1 SNHLY, CDR2 FYNNEI. The CDR3 nucleotides are TGTGCCACCCAGACGCCACCGGGGGAGACCCAGTACTTC. Amino acids: CATQTPPGETQYF.

This chain links TRBV4-1 with TRBJ2-3; no firm D call. The CDR3 length is 15 residues. V lost 1 base, J lost 6 bases, and 14 bases lay in between. Germline CDR1 MGHRA, CDR2 YSYEKL. CDR3: CASSQAPSSGDTQYF. As DNA, the CDR3 is TGCGCCAGCAGCCAAGCTCCCAGCTCTGGGGATACGCAGTATTTT.

The chain combines TRBV20-1 with TRBJ2-5; TRBD1 or TRBD2 may be the D gene (5 bases each). The better agreement between TRBJ2-7 and the DNA end casts doubt on the J call. The CDR3 covers 14 residues. Germline V CDR1 and CDR2: DFQATT, SNEGSKA (reference sequence). CDR3 DNA sequence: TGCAGTGCACCCGGGATCGGGGCACCTGGCGAGCAGTACTTC. It encodes CSAPGIGAPGEQYF.

This clonotype appeared a few times. This rearrangement joins TRBV7-9 to TRBJ2-1; 8 bases map to TRBD1. Germline lookup yields CDR1 SEHNR and CDR2 FQNEAQ (reference sequence). V gave up 4 bases and J gave up 8 bases; unmatched junction bases: 4. The CDR3 length is 13 residues. CDR3: CASSSGQGDEQFF. For the CDR3, the DNA is TGTGCCAGCAGCTCCGGACAGGGCGATGAGCAGTTCTTC.

There are a few counts of this clonotype. The chain employs TRBV7-3 and TRBJ2-3; 13 nucleotides agree with TRBD2. The CDR3 is 17 amino acids. Germline V gene sequence: CDR1 SGHTA, CDR2 FQGTGA. V lost 4 bases, J lost 5 bases, and 9 bases stayed unmatched. As DNA, the CDR3 is TGTGCCAGCAGCTCAGACCGAGGGACTAGCGGGGTAGATACGCAGTATTTT. This codes for CASSSDRGTSGVDTQYF.